These 28 T cell receptor beta chains originate from one sample sequenced in a study of cytotoxic CD8 clonotypes in ibrutinib-treated CLL. Using immunoSEQ multiplex PCR, the repertoire was profiled, and TCRdb retains in-frame clones only, with some absent. The data show 160,000 or so clones, roughly 80% seen once. The material sequenced was PBMCs, taken after 12 months of ibrutinib treatment. These receptors all stem from a human donor with chronic lymphocytic leukemia.

The chain links TRBV19 to TRBJ1-1; the D is unclear. The CDR3 consists of 13 residues. Germline V gene lookup returns CDR1 LNHDA and CDR2 SQIVND (reference sequence). V lost 5 bases to trimming and J lost 1 base, with 8 bases between them. CDR3 nucleotides: TGTGCCAGTAGTGGCGACACGAACACTGAAGCTTTCTTT. It encodes CASSGDTNTEAFF.

The rearrangement links TRBV4-2 to TRBJ2-2; 9 bases are shared with TRBD1. Unmatched junction bases numbered 7, after V lost 0 bases and J lost 5 bases. Germline V lookup: CDR1 LGHNA, CDR2 YNFKEQ. The CDR3 length is 17 residues. The CDR3 coding sequence is TGTGCCAGCAGCCAAGATAACGTGGGACAGGGAACCGGGGAGCTGTTTTTT. Protein sequence: CASSQDNVGQGTGELFF.

A few counts support this clone. A junction boundary mismatches the germline segment, possibly from a read error. This chain links TRBV2 with TRBJ2-1; possible D gene TRBD1, 6 bases. The germline gives CDR1 SNHLY, CDR2 FYNNEI. There are 12 residues in the CDR3. The CDR3 DNA follows: TGTGCCAGCAGCGGTTTGGACAGAGTAGCTGTCTTC. Residues: CASSGLDRVAVF.

The chain carries TRBV4-3 and TRBJ2-1; D is possibly TRBD1 (6 bases). The CDR3 sequence is 13 residues long. V lost 4 bases and J 10 bases, leaving 14 bases between the germline ends. CDR1 and CDR2 (germline): LGHNA, YSLEER. The CDR3 loop is CASSRTDSKEQFF. DNA of the CDR3: TGCGCCAGCAGCCGGACGGACAGTAAAGAGCAGTTCTTC.

The chain combines TRBV7-3 with TRBJ2-3; D remains ambiguous. Trimming took off 5 bases at V and 5 bases at J, with 5 bases between the two ends. The CDR3 is made up of 11 amino acids. Germline CDR1 reads SGHTA; CDR2 reads FQGTGA. Written as DNA, the CDR3 is TGTGCCAGCAGCCCACAAGATACGCAGTATTTT. Translating it yields CASSPQDTQYF.

This chain uses TRBV5-8 with TRBJ1-5; 10 bases agree with TRBD1. The CDR3 extends over 16 amino acids. V was clipped by 4 bases and J by 6 bases; unmatched bases: 10. CDR1 is SGHTS and CDR2 is YDEGEE in the germline V gene. The CDR3 nucleotides read TGTGCCAGCAGCCCCACCCGACAGGGGGCCAGTCAGCCCCAGCATTTT. Translated: CASSPTRQGASQPQHF. The variable domain in full, completed from reference TRBV5-8 and TRBJ1-5, reads EAGVTQSPTHLIKTRGQQATLRCSPISGHTSVYWYQQALGLGLQFLLWYDEGEERNRGNFPPRFSGRQFPNYSSELNVNALELEDSALYLCASSPTRQGASQPQHFGDGTRLSIL.

A word on this clone: One end of the junction does not line up with germline, which may come from a read error. The rearrangement uses TRBV7-7 and TRBJ2-1; D call uncertain. This CDR3 is built from 11 residues. CDR1 is SSHAT, CDR2 FNYEAQ, per germline (reference sequence). The CDR3 loop is CASSSGDEQFF. DNA for the CDR3: TGTGCTAGCAGCTCCGGCGATGAGCAGTTCTTC.

V gene TRBV28 combines with J gene TRBJ2-7, with 7 bases lining up with TRBD1. Trimming took 10 bases from V and 2 from J; bases not matched to a gene: 8. The CDR3 has 13 residues. Per the germline V gene, CDR1 is MDHEN and CDR2 is SYDVKM. The CDR3 DNA sequence: TGTGCCACCCTTAACAGGGGCGCCTACGAGCAGTACTTC. Translating gives CATLNRGAYEQYF.

This clone was counted a few times. The V and J genes are TRBV4-3 and TRBJ1-4; weak D call: TRBD1 (6 bases). The germline V and J ends were trimmed by 4 bases and 8 bases, with 17 bases remaining between them. Per the germline V gene, CDR1 is LGHNA and CDR2 is YSLEER. The CDR3 has 15 residues. The CDR3, as DNA: TGCGCCAGCAGCCCCCTAGGGGGGCTCGGGGAAAAACTGTTTTTT. Protein: CASSPLGGLGEKLFF.

This chain connects TRBV2 to TRBJ2-2, with D possibly being TRBD1 or TRBD2 (6 bases each). Per the germline V gene, CDR1 is SNHLY and CDR2 is FYNNEI. The CDR3 is 15 amino acids. V lost 6 bases and J lost 0, with 11 bases in between. CDR3 protein: CASSGGRTNTGELFF. The CDR3 nucleotides read TGTGCCAGCAGCGGGGGCAGGACGAACACCGGGGAGCTGTTTTTT. Full variable domain (remainder filled in from reference TRBV2 and TRBJ2-2): EPEVTQTPSHQVTQMGQEVILRCVPISNHLYFYWYRQILGQKVEFLVSFYNNEISEKSEIFDDQFSVERPDGSNFTLKIRSTKLEDSAMYFCASSGGRTNTGELFFGEGSRLTVL.

This chain uses TRBV6-5 with TRBJ1-4; perhaps TRBD1 as D (6 bases). Trimming cost V 3 bases and J 7 bases, with 12 bases left between them. The CDR3 sequence is 14 residues long. Germline CDR1 and CDR2: MNHEY and SVGAGI. CDR3 sequence: CASSYGGLGEKLFF. CDR3 sequence (DNA): TGTGCCAGCAGTTATGGGGGCTTGGGTGAAAAACTGTTTTTT.

This CDR3 reads CATSLDTGANVLTF. DNA for the CDR3: TGTGCCACCAGCTTGGATACAGGGGCCAACGTCCTGACTTTC. J is TRBJ2-6 and V is TRBV15; no firm D call. Trimming took 5 bases from V and 4 from J, leaving 9 bases between them. This CDR3 has 14 residues. Germline values: CDR1 LNHNV, CDR2 YYDKDF (reference sequence).

The chain combines TRBV28 with TRBJ2-7, with 9 bases matching TRBD1. This CDR3 contains 15 residues. Germline trimming cut 5 bases from V and 2 bases from J; bases unmatched to any gene: 7. Germline V gives CDR1 MDHEN, CDR2 SYDVKM. The CDR3 reads CASSDRTGVTYEQYF. The CDR3 coding sequence is TGTGCCAGCAGTGATAGGACAGGGGTAACCTACGAGCAGTACTTC.

The J gene is TRBJ1-6, the V gene TRBV18; D possibly corresponds to TRBD1 (6 bases). Germline V gene data show CDR1 as KGHSH and CDR2 as LQKENI. Trimming left V 6 bases short and J 6 bases short, with 15 bases between. CDR3 size: 15 residues. The CDR3 region has the DNA TGTGCCAGCTCCACTTCAGGGGCGGGTAATTCACCCCTCCACTTT. This gives the protein CASSTSGAGNSPLHF.

V usage is TRBV29-1 and J usage is TRBJ2-7; D perhaps matches TRBD2 (5 bases). V was clipped by 4 bases and J by 0 bases, with 10 bases between them. Germline V gives CDR1 SQVTM, CDR2 ANQGSEA. This CDR3 comprises 13 residues. This CDR3 reads CSVGTATSYEQYF. For the CDR3, the DNA is TGCAGCGTTGGGACTGCGACCTCCTACGAGCAGTACTTC.

The chain combines TRBV19 with TRBJ1-5; possible D gene TRBD1, 5 bases. The CDR3 spans 14 residues. From germline, CDR1 is LNHDA and CDR2 SQIVND (reference sequence). Trimming left V 3 bases short and J 7 bases short, with 13 bases between. The CDR3 coding sequence is TGTGCCAGTAGTATCGAACAGGTGCAACAGCCCCAGCATTTT. Its translation: CASSIEQVQQPQHF.

J is TRBJ2-3 and V is TRBV9; D is perhaps TRBD2 (6 bases). Trimming took off 0 bases at V and 7 bases at J, with 18 bases between the two ends. Per the germline V gene, CDR1 is SGDLS and CDR2 is YYNGEE. CDR3 size: 16 residues. The CDR3 reads CASSVGDEGGVNTQYF. For the CDR3, the DNA is TGTGCCAGCAGCGTAGGGGACGAGGGAGGTGTGAATACGCAGTATTTT.

This clone was detected a few times. The rearrangement links TRBV5-1 to TRBJ1-2; weak D call: TRBD1 (5 bases). Per germline, CDR1 SGHRS and CDR2 YFSETQ. This CDR3 comprises 15 residues. The germline V and J ends were trimmed by 0 bases and 0 bases, with 9 bases remaining between them. CDR3 in amino acids: CASSLASGPNYGYTF. The CDR3 DNA follows: TGCGCCAGCAGCTTGGCCTCGGGGCCTAACTATGGCTACACCTTC.

This sequence joins TRBV6-5 and TRBJ2-2; TRBD1 is a possible D gene (5 bases). Germline V CDR1 and CDR2: MNHEY, SVGAGI. The length of the CDR3 is 13 residues. With 6 bases removed from V and 4 bases from J, the gap between germline ends came to 9 bases. The CDR3, as DNA: TGTGCCAGCAGGGCACAGGCCACCGGGGAGCTGTTTTTT. Translating gives CASRAQATGELFF.

The chain has TRBV7-2 and TRBJ2-5; 13 bases are shared with TRBD2. The J call could be wrong; TRBJ2-7 is a better fit for the DNA end. CDR3 length: 16 residues. Per germline, CDR1 SGHTA and CDR2 FQGNSA. In nucleotides, the CDR3 is TGTGCCAGCAGCTTAGCGACTAGCGGGGGGACCTACGAGCAGTACTTC. Its translation is CASSLATSGGTYEQYF.

This chain joins TRBV29-1 and TRBJ1-2; no clear D. The CDR3 totals 13 residues. CDR1 and CDR2 from the germline V gene are SQVTM and ANQGSEA. Trimming removed 4 bases from V and 3 bases from J, with 12 bases in between. CDR3 protein: CSVGDLVDYGYTF. The DNA for the CDR3 is TGCAGCGTTGGTGATCTGGTGGACTATGGCTACACCTTC.

V gene TRBV28 combines with J gene TRBJ2-6; D is undetermined. This CDR3 has 15 residues. The V gene's germline CDR1 is MDHEN and CDR2 SYDVKM. V was cut by 7 bases and J by 0 bases, with 10 bases left in between. The CDR3 DNA reads TGTGCCAGCATCCCATTTATCTCTGGGGCCAACGTCCTGACTTTC. Protein sequence: CASIPFISGANVLTF.

This clone has a handful of counts. This chain connects TRBV5-1 to TRBJ2-3; D gene uncertain. The V end was cut by 1 base, the J end by 2 bases, with 8 bases between. The germline gives CDR1 SGHRS, CDR2 YFSETQ. This CDR3 has 14 residues. The CDR3 coding sequence is TGCGCCAGCAGCTTGAACGCGGCCACAGATACGCAGTATTTT. Residues: CASSLNAATDTQYF.

V and J are TRBV5-1 and TRBJ2-7; 13 nucleotides match TRBD2. Per the germline V gene, CDR1 is SGHRS and CDR2 is YFSETQ. Unmatched junction bases numbered 12, after V lost 2 bases and J lost 4 bases. The length of the CDR3 is 18 residues. The CDR3 here is CASSLFTSGRASGYEQYF. The CDR3 DNA follows: TGCGCCAGCAGCTTATTCACTAGCGGGAGGGCCTCGGGTTACGAGCAGTACTTC.

The V gene is TRBV21-1, the J gene TRBJ2-3; whether TRBD2, the table's D call, matches the DNA was not checked. TRBV21-1 is noted as a pseudogene. The CDR3 contains 16 residues. The CDR3 bases are TGTGCCAGCAGCAAACTTAGCGGGAGGGATGCAGATACGCAGTATTTT. The encoded protein is CASSKLSGRDADTQYF.

The chain combines TRBV18 with TRBJ2-1; 12 nucleotides line up with TRBD2. Germline loops: CDR1 KGHSH, CDR2 LQKENI. V lost 3 bases and J lost 9; bases outside the gene matches: 6. The CDR3 has 15 amino acids. The CDR3: CASSPGLAGRSEQFF. The CDR3 DNA reads TGTGCCAGCTCACCCGGACTAGCGGGAAGGAGTGAGCAGTTCTTC.

This clone has a handful of counts. The chain links TRBV29-1 to TRBJ1-2; D is unclear. The CDR3 is 13 amino acids. Germline V gene sequence: CDR1 SQVTM, CDR2 ANQGSEA. Trimming took off 7 bases at V and 4 bases at J, with 16 bases between the two ends. In nucleotides, the CDR3 is TGCAGCGGCCGGTCCGGGGAGACCTATGGCTACACCTTC. Translation: CSGRSGETYGYTF.

V usage is TRBV28 and J usage is TRBJ1-2; TRBD1 is a possible D gene (6 bases). V was clipped by 5 bases and J by 1 base, with 17 bases between them. The CDR3 length is 16 residues. CDR1 and CDR2 from the germline V gene are MDHEN and SYDVKM. For the CDR3, the DNA is TGTGCCAGCAGTGAGACCCGGGACACAATTAACTATGGCTACACCTTC. Encoded protein: CASSETRDTINYGYTF.